The T cell receptor (beta chain) under discussion was sequenced for a study of molecular identifiers for immune sequencing clone quantification (dated by TCRdb to between 2018 and 2020). About the full investigation: In a replicate experiment, RNA from around 20,000 or 100,000 naive CD8 T cells was split into five aliquots, four of which were sequenced. CD8 T cells were used in a methods study to benchmark molecular-identifier clustering-based TCR repertoire sequencing (MIDCIRS) and TCR RNA copy counting.

CDR1 and CDR2 are read off the germline V gene (reference sequence) as SEHNR and FQNEAQ. The CDR3 totals 13 residues, both ends included. The kept DNA is CDR3 alone, 39 bases in frame from the first base. The junction shows trimming of 4 bases on V and 4 bases on J, plus 7 bases between the germline ends. Results and caveats for the whole study, not just this receptor: Naive libraries contained spiked-in Jurkat TCR RNA (more than 9 copies' worth), which is not part of the donor repertoire. Spiked-in Jurkat TCR RNA equal to a single cell's worth was reported to be detectable even within 1,100,000 naive CD8 T cells. Highly expanded clone sizes could be underestimated if identical TCR molecules share a barcode. In CMV-specific effector cells, over 99% of molecules were held by clones above 20 RNA copies, whereas under 1% of molecules were held by such clones in naive cells. When barcode sub-clustering was left out, chimeric consensus sequences inflated TCR diversity, with chimeras reaching as high as 47%. Modeling gave about three recovered TCR RNA copies per cell versus approximately 9 by digital PCR, implying about 30% capture efficiency.

Library construction relied on PCR. The data were produced on an Illumina HiSeq 4000. Bulk TCR libraries were generated as previously described, with the TCR primers listed in Table S5 used. Total RNA was purified with the Qiagen AllPrep DNA/RNA kit. Before any analysis, reads coming from multiple sequencing runs of the same library were combined into one pool. The study's processing was this. Reads were retained only if their TCR constant sequence matched exactly, and those retained reads were trimmed to 150 nt and grouped according to their 12-nt molecular barcodes. Reads within each barcode group were sub-clustered using a 15% Levenshtein threshold, and quality-weighted consensus sequences were constructed for each RNA molecule. Non-functional sequences were filtered out, along with any lower-count sequence sitting one edit away from another sequence. Based on a fit of two negative binomial distributions, barcode sub-clusters having less than 20% of the maximum read count were discarded. In-frame beta chains were kept once TCRdb had trimmed the public reads at Q25 with fastp and called clones with MiXCR. Each CDR3 protein appears once, grouped with its most common genes and DNA. The V and J calls follow TCRdb's processing rather than the paper's. A total of more than 250,000 distinct CDR3 sequences appear in this sample, roughly a fifth of them only once. The ten largest clones represent 0.81% of the sample.

A remark on this clonotype: Its antigen target is currently unknown. A much larger clone differs from this one at a single base, so this may be a read error. Likely a read error: the CDR3 ends without its conserved phenylalanine or tryptophan.

Libraries of naive CD8 T cells were built from about 20,000 to 1,000,000 sorted cells, with 10%, 30% or 50% of the purified RNA used. Naive CD8 T cells, defined as CD8+CD4-CCR7+CD45RA+, were FACS-sorted into RLT Plus buffer on a BD FACSAria II. To test detection sensitivity, Jurkat RNA equivalent to approximately nine TCR copies was spiked into samples of about 17,000-1,100,000 naive CD8 T cells. Enrichment of CD8 T cells was done with RosetteSep CD8+ T Cell Enrichment Cocktail plus Ficoll-Paque, and ACK red cell lysis came afterward. What was sequenced was naive CD8+ T cells from blood, with Jurkat cell RNA spiked in. The sample's cell subset or site label, decoded: FACS-sorted CD8+CD4-CCR7+CD45RA+ naive T cells. The receptor chain draws on TRBV7-9 and TRBJ2-2, with the D segment identity uncertain. The TCR sequence derives from a human donor in good health. Some libraries in this study had Jurkat cell RNA spiked in. The DNA sequence follows: TGTGCCAGCAGCTCCGACCTCACCGGGGAGCTGTTTTCT. Protein translation: CASSSDLTGELFS.